Listed here are 15 T cell receptor beta chains from one sample, sequenced in a study of OX40 agonist ivuxolimab in advanced cancers. The library relied on the immunoSEQ multiplex PCR assay. This immuneACCESS table, as held by TCRdb, lists in-frame sequences with V and J called but not all clones. Of the missing ones, under half trace to an unresolved V gene in checked studies; the others have no known cause. Within this sample are 56,000 or so clones, with roughly 80% of them counted one time only. In total, the top ten clones hold 3% to 4.5% of the sample. Material: CD4+ or CD8+ T cells sorted from blood, obtained in a trial of the OX40 agonist ivuxolimab. All receptors derive from an adult with an advanced solid tumor such as melanoma, head and neck, liver or kidney cancer.

This clone has more than one count but fewer than ten. The chain carries TRBV4-2 and TRBJ1-6, with TRBD1 identical over 8 bases. Trimming took 5 bases from V and 10 from J; bases not matched to a gene: 10. The CDR3 covers 15 residues. Germline V gives CDR1 LGHNA, CDR2 YNFKEQ. This CDR3 is CASSSTSTGVSPLHF. CDR3 nucleotide sequence: TGTGCCAGCAGCTCCACTTCGACAGGGGTCTCACCCCTCCACTTT.

This chain connects TRBV4-2 to TRBJ2-1, with 9 bases aligning to TRBD2. The CDR3 runs to 16 residues. V was pared by 1 base and J by 9 bases, with 10 bases of the junction left unmatched. Germline CDR1 is LGHNA and CDR2 is YNFKEQ. The CDR3 DNA sequence: TGTGCCAGCAGCCAAGTATCTGCGGGGGGGCCGGGTGAGCAGTTCTTC. Translating gives CASSQVSAGGPGEQFF.

This clone occurred once. V usage is TRBV19 and J usage is TRBJ2-3; D may be TRBD1 (5 bases). Trimming took 1 base from V and 0 from J, leaving 11 bases between them. Per the germline V gene, CDR1 is LNHDA and CDR2 is SQIVND (reference sequence). The CDR3 runs 16 residues. The CDR3 region is CASSIGAGLSTDTQYF. DNA of the CDR3: TGTGCCAGTAGTATAGGGGCAGGGCTCAGCACAGATACGCAGTATTTT.

DNA of the CDR3: TGTGCCAGCAGCTTGGCAAATACGCAGTATTTT. Translated: CASSLANTQYF. The chain is built from TRBV5-6 and TRBJ2-3, with no clear D. V was trimmed by 0 bases and J by 7 bases, leaving 3 bases between them. Germline V gene lookup returns CDR1 SGHDT and CDR2 YYEEEE. The CDR3 consists of 11 residues.

About this clone: One end of the junction is discordant with germline, which a read error may explain. The chain recombines TRBV7-3 with TRBJ2-1; the D is unclear. This CDR3 has 14 residues. In germline, CDR1 is SGHTA, CDR2 FQGTGA. The CDR3 loop is CASSLVQIHNEQLF. DNA of the CDR3: TGTGCCAGCAGCTTAGTACAGATCCACAATGAGCAGCTCTTC.

This chain connects TRBV7-2 to TRBJ2-7; D is uncertain. The CDR3 has 14 residues. From germline, CDR1 is SGHTA and CDR2 FQGNSA. Trimming removed 4 bases at V and 0 bases at J, with 10 bases between. CDR3 in amino acids: CASSSLLSSYEQYF. CDR3 nucleotide sequence: TGTGCCAGCAGCTCTCTTCTAAGCTCCTACGAGCAGTACTTC.

The gene calls are TRBV5-6 and TRBJ2-3; 7 bases align to TRBD1. Germline trimming cut 2 bases from V and 2 bases from J; bases unmatched to any gene: 8. Germline CDR1 reads SGHDT; CDR2 reads YYEEEE. This CDR3 comprises 16 residues. The CDR3 sequence: CASSFPPTGPTDTQYF. DNA for the CDR3: TGTGCCAGCAGCTTCCCCCCGACAGGGCCCACAGATACGCAGTATTTT.

This rearrangement joins TRBV7-8 to TRBJ2-1, with 10 bases matching TRBD2. There are 15 residues in the CDR3. After removal of 6 bases from V and 2 bases from J, the junction contained 4 bases not matched to a gene. Germline V gene lookup returns CDR1 SGHVS and CDR2 FQNEAQ. The CDR3 DNA follows: TGTGCCAGCAGTCCAAGCGGGGGGGCCTACAATGAGCAGTTCTTC. It is translated as CASSPSGGAYNEQFF.

V is TRBV18 and J is TRBJ1-1; the D gene is possibly TRBD1 (5 bases). This CDR3 contains 14 residues. The germline V gene encodes CDR1 KGHSH and CDR2 LQKENI. V was clipped by 2 bases and J by 2 bases, with 9 bases between them. CDR3 sequence reads: CASSPVTDNTEAFF. For the CDR3, the DNA is TGTGCCAGCTCACCAGTGACAGATAACACTGAAGCTTTCTTT.

The rearrangement uses TRBV29-1 and TRBJ1-1; D gene uncertain. CDR3 length: 13 residues. V was shortened by 6 bases and J by 1 base, with 12 bases between the two germline ends. Germline V gene sequence: CDR1 SQVTM, CDR2 ANQGSEA. For the CDR3, the DNA is TGCAGCGTCGTGGAGGTGGAGAACACTGAAGCTTTCTTT. This encodes CSVVEVENTEAFF.

This chain connects TRBV7-3 to TRBJ1-2; D is possibly TRBD1 (5 bases). The CDR3 sequence is 15 residues long. V was pared by 1 base and J by 6 bases, with 15 bases between. Germline V gene sequence: CDR1 SGHTA, CDR2 FQGTGA. For the CDR3, the DNA is TGTGCCAGCAGCTTAAGTCAGGGAACCTTGGATGGCTACACCTTC. This translates into CASSLSQGTLDGYTF.

V and J are TRBV11-2 and TRBJ2-1; 9 bases are shared with TRBD1. V gave up 1 base and J gave up 8 bases; unmatched junction bases: 9. Per the germline V gene, CDR1 is SGHAT and CDR2 is FQNNGV. The CDR3 is 16 amino acids. CDR3 coding DNA: TGTGCCAGCAGCTTAGCCTCCGGGACAGGGTTCTATGAGCAGTTCTTC. Translated, it gives CASSLASGTGFYEQFF.

The chain links TRBV2 to TRBJ2-3; tentatively, D is TRBD2 (7 bases). The CDR3 is made up of 15 amino acids. Germline-derived CDR1 and CDR2 are SNHLY and FYNNEI. The V end lost 3 bases, the J end lost 6 bases, and 16 bases lay between the germline ends. Written as DNA, the CDR3 is TGTGCCAGCAGTGAGGAGGGCGGGGGCGGCGATACGCAGTATTTT. This gives the protein CASSEEGGGGDTQYF. The full variable domain, rest sourced from reference TRBV2 and TRBJ2-3, is EPEVTQTPSHQVTQMGQEVILRCVPISNHLYFYWYRQILGQKVEFLVSFYNNEISEKSEIFDDQFSVERPDGSNFTLKIRSTKLEDSAMYFCASSEEGGGGDTQYFGPGTRLTVL.

The V gene is TRBV6-1, the J gene TRBJ1-5; 8 positions agree with TRBD1. Losses at the gene ends were 10 bases for V and 4 bases for J; bases not matched to a gene: 9. The germline CDR1 and CDR2 sequences are MNHNS and SASEGT. CDR3 size: 14 residues. The DNA of the CDR3 is TGTGCCACCGTACCTGGACAGGGTAATCAGCCCCAGCATTTT. It codes for CATVPGQGNQPQHF.

The table lists this clone with a few counts. This sequence joins TRBV28 and TRBJ2-7, with D unclear. This CDR3 is built from 14 residues. The germline gives CDR1 MDHEN, CDR2 SYDVKM. The V end lost 9 bases, the J end lost 4 bases, and 19 bases lay between the germline ends. The CDR3 sequence: CASLSSRGSYEQYF. DNA for the CDR3: TGTGCCAGTCTATCTTCCAGAGGATCTTACGAGCAGTACTTC. Using reference TRBV28 and TRBJ2-7 for the parts outside the CDR3, the full variable domain is DVKVTQSSRYLVKRTGEKVFLECVQDMDHENMFWYRQDPGLGLRLIYFSYDVKMKEKGDIPEGYSVSREKKERFSLILESASTNQTSMYLCASLSSRGSYEQYFGPGTRLTVT.